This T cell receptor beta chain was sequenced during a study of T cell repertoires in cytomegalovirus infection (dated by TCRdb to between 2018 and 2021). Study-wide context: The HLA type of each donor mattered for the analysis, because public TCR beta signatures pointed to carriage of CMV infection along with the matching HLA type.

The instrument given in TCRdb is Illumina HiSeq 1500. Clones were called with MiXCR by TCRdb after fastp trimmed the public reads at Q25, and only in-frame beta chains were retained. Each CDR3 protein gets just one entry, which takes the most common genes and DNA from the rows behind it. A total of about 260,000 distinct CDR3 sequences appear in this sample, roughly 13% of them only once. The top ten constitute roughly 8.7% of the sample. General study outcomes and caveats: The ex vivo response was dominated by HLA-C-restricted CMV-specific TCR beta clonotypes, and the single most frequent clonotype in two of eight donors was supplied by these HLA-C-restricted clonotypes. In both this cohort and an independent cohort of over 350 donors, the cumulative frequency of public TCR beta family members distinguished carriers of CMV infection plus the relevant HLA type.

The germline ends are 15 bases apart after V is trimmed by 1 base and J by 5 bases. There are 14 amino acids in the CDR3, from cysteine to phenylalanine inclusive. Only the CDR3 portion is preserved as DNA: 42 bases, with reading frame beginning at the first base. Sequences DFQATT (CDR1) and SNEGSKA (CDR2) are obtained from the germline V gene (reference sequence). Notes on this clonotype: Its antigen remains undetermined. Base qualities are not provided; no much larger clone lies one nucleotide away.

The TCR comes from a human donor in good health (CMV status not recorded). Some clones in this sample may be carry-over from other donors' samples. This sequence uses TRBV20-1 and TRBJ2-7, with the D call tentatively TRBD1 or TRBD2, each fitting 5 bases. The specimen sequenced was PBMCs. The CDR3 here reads CSARGAGAPDEQYF. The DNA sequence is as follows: TGCAGTGCTAGAGGCGCCGGGGCCCCTGACGAGCAGTACTTC.